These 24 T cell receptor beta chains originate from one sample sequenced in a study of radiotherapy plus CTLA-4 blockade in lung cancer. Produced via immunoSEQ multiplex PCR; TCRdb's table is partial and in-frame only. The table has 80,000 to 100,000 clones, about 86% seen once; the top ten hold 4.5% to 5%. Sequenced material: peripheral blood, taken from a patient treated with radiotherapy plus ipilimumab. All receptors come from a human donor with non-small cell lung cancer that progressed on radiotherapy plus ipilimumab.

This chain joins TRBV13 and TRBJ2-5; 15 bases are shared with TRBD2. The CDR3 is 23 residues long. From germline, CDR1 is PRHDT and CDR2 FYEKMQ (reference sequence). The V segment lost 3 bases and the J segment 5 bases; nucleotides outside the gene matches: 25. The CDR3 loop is CASSLQGNRDARTSGRDWETQYF. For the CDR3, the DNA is TGTGCCAGCAGCTTGCAAGGAAACCGGGACGCCAGGACTAGCGGGAGGGATTGGGAGACCCAGTACTTC.

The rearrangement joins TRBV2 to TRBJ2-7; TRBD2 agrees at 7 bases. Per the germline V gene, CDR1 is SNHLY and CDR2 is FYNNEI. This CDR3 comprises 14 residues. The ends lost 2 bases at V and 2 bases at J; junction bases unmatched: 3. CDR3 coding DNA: TGTGCCAGCAGTGAATCGGGAGGTACCTACGAGCAGTACTTC. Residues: CASSESGGTYEQYF.

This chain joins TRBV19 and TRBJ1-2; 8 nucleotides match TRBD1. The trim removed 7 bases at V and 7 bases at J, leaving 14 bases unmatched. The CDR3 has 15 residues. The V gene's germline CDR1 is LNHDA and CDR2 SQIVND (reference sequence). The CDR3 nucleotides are TGTGCCAGTAAGGAACAGGGGGAGGGTTTCTCTGGCTACACCTTC. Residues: CASKEQGEGFSGYTF. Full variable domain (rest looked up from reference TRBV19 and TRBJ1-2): DGGITQSPKYLFRKEGQNVTLSCEQNLNHDAMYWYRQDPGQGLRLIYYSQIVNDFQKGDIAEGYSVSREKKESFPLTVTSAQKNPTAFYLCASKEQGEGFSGYTFGSGTRLTVV.

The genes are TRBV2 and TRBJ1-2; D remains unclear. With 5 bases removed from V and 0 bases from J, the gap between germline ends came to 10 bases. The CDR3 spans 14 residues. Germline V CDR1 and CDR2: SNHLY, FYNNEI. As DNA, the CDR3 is TGTGCCAGCAGTACCTGGGTTACTAACTATGGCTACACCTTC. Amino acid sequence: CASSTWVTNYGYTF.

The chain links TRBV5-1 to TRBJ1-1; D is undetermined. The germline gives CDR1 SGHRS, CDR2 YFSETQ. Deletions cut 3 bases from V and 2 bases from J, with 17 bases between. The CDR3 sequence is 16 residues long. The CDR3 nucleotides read TGCGCCAGCAGCTCCATCATGGGGTCGGTCAACACTGAAGCTTTCTTT. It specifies CASSSIMGSVNTEAFF.

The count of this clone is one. The CDR3 region has the DNA TGTGCCAGTAGTATAAGGGGGGCGGCTGGCTACACCTTC. It yields the protein CASSIRGAAGYTF. The chain has TRBV19 and TRBJ1-2; a possible D gene is TRBD1 (6 bases). The CDR3 length is 13 residues. CDR1 and CDR2 from the germline V gene are LNHDA and SQIVND (reference sequence). V shed 2 bases and J shed 7 bases, with 11 bases lying between them.

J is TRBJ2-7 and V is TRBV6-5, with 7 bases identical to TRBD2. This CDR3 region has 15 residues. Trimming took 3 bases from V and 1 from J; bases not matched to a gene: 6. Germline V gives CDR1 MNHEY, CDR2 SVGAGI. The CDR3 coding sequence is TGTGCCAGCAGTTATGGCGGGAGTCAGTCCTACGAGCAGTACTTC. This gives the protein CASSYGGSQSYEQYF.

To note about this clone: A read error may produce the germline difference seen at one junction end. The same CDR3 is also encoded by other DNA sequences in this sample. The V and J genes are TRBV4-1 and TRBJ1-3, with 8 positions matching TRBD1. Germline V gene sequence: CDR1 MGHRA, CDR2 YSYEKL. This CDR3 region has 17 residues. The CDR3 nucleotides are TGCGCCAGCAGCCAAGATCCGGACAGGGACTCTGGAAACACTATATATTTT. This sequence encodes CASSQDPDRDSGNTIYF.

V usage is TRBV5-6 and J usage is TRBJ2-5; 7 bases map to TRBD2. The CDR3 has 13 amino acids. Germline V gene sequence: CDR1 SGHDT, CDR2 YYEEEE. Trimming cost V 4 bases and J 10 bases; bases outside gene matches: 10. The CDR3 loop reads CASSGEWGGGQYF. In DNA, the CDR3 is TGTGCCAGCAGCGGGGAGTGGGGCGGGGGCCAGTACTTC.

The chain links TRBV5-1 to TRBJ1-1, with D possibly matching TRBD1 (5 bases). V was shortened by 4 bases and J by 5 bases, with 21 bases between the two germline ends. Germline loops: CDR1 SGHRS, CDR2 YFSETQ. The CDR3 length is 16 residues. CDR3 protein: CASSPETQGSGTEAFF. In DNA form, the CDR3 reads TGCGCCAGCAGCCCGGAAACTCAGGGTTCGGGGACTGAAGCTTTCTTT.

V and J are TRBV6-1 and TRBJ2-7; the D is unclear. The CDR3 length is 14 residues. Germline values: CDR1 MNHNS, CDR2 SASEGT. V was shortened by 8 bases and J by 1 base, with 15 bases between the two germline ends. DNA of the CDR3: TGTGCCAGCCAACCGGGCCGGTCATCCTACGAGCAGTACTTC. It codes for CASQPGRSSYEQYF.

The CDR3 loop reads CASSSQRFPPYGYTF. The CDR3 bases are TGTGCCAGCAGCTCACAACGTTTTCCCCCTTATGGCTACACCTTC. The chain carries TRBV13 and TRBJ1-2; D uncertain. Germline V gives CDR1 PRHDT, CDR2 FYEKMQ (reference sequence). CDR3 length: 15 residues. The V end was cut by 4 bases, the J end by 5 bases, with 17 bases between.

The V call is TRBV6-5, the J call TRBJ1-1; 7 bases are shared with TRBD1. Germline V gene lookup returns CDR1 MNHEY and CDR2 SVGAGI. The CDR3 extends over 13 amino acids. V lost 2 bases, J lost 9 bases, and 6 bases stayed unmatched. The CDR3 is CASSYLDRVQAFF. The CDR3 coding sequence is TGTGCCAGCAGTTACCTCGACAGGGTTCAAGCTTTCTTT.

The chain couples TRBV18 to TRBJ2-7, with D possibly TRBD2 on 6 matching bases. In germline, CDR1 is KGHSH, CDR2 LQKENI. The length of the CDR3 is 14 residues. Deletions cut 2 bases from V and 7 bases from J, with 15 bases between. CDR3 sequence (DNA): TGTGCCAGCTCACCAGGCTACAGGCGGGGTGAGCAGTACTTC. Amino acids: CASSPGYRRGEQYF.

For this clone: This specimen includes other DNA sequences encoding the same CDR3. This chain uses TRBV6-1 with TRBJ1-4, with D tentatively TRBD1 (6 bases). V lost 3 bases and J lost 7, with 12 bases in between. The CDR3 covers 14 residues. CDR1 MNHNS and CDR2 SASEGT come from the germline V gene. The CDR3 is CASSDGGLGEKLFF. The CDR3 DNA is TGTGCCAGCAGTGATGGGGGGCTTGGTGAAAAACTGTTTTTT.

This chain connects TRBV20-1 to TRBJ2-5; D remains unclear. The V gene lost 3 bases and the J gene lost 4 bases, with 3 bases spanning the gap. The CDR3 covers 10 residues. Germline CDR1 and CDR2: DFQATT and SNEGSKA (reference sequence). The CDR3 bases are TGCAGTGCTAGCGGAGAGACCCAGTACTTC. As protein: CSASGETQYF.

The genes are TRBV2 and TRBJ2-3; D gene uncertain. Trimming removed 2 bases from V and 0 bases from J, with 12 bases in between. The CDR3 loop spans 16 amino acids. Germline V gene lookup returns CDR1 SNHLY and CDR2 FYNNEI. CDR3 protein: CASSERARSSTDTQYF. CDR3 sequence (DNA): TGTGCCAGCAGTGAAAGGGCCAGGTCTAGCACAGATACGCAGTATTTT.

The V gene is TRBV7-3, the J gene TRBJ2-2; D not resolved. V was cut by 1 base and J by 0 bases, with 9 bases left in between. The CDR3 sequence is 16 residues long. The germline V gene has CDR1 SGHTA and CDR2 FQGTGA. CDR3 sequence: CASSLNLNPNTGELFF. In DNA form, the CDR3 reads TGTGCCAGCAGCTTAAACCTTAATCCGAACACCGGGGAGCTGTTTTTT.

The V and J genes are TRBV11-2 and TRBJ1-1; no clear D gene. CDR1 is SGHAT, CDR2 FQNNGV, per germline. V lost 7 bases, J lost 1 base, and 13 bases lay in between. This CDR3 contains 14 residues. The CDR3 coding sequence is TGTGCCAGCAAAGGAGTCTGGACGAACACTGAAGCTTTCTTT. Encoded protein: CASKGVWTNTEAFF.

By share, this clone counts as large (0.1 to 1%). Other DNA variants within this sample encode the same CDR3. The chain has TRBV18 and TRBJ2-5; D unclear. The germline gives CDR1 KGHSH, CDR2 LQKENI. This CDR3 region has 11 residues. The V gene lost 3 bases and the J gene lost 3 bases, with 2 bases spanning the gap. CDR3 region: CASSPEETQYF. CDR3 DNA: TGTGCCAGCTCACCCGAAGAGACCCAGTACTTC.

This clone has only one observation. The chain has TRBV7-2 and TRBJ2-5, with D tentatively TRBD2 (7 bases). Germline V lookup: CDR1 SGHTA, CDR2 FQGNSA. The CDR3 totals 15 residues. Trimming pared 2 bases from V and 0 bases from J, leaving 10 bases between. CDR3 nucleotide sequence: TGTGCCAGCAGCTTAAGGGGGGGAAACCAAGAGACCCAGTACTTC. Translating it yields CASSLRGGNQETQYF.

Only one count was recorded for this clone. CDR3 nucleotides: TGTGCCAGCACTAGGGACAGGGTACTCAACGAGCAGTACTTC. It translates to CASTRDRVLNEQYF. J is TRBJ2-7 and V is TRBV6-1; 9 nucleotides align to TRBD1. From germline, CDR1 is MNHNS and CDR2 SASEGT. V was clipped by 7 bases and J by 5 bases; unmatched bases: 9. The CDR3 runs 14 residues.

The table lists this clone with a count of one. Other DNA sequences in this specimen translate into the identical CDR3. For the CDR3, the DNA is TGTGCCAGCTCACCAAGGCTAGCAGACACCGGGGAGCTGTTTTTT. It specifies CASSPRLADTGELFF. The rearrangement uses TRBV18 and TRBJ2-2, with D maybe TRBD2 (5 bases). Germline CDR1 is KGHSH and CDR2 is LQKENI. This CDR3 region has 15 residues. Trimming stripped 2 bases from V and 3 bases from J, with 10 bases between.

The CDR3 sequence: CASSSEAGKGEKLFF. The CDR3 nucleotides are TGTGCCAGCAGCTCTGAAGCCGGGAAGGGTGAAAAACTGTTTTTT. The chain is built from TRBV11-3 and TRBJ1-4; D not resolved. Trimming shortened V by 4 bases and J by 7 bases, and 16 bases separated the two germline ends. The CDR3 runs to 15 residues. Germline V lookup: CDR1 SGHNT, CDR2 YENEEA. Full variable domain (missing parts from reference TRBV11-3 and TRBJ1-4): EAGVVQSPRYKIIEKKQPVAFWCNPISGHNTLYWYLQNLGQGPELLIRYENEEAVDDSQLPKDRFSAERLKGVDSTLKIQPAELGDSAVYLCASSSEAGKGEKLFFGSGTQLSVL.